These T cell receptor beta chains were read from a single sample in a study of T cells in Graves' hyperthyroidism and ophthalmopathy. TCRdb recomputed calls from the multiplex PCR reads with MiXCR, one row per CDR3 protein. The sample shows approximately 510,000 distinct CDR3 sequences, about a fifth of them seen only once. Input material: blood. These receptors came from a man younger than 35 with Graves' hyperthyroidism. CDR3s include the opening cysteine and the closing phenylalanine or tryptophan. D genes are given only for firm matches. Only some rows state a clone size, as once, few, many or a class for expanded clones.

abundance	v_gene	d_gene	j_gene	CDR3nt	CDR3aa
few	TRBV11-3	-	TRBJ1-5	TGTGCCAGCAGACCTAGGGGGTTAGGGCCCCAGCATTTT	CASRPRGLGPQHF
-	TRBV27	-	TRBJ1-2	TGTGCCAGCAGTCTCTGGGGGACTGGGGGGTCTGGCTACACCTTC	CASSLWGTGGSGYTF
-	TRBV4-1	-	TRBJ1-5	TGCGCCAGCAGCCAAGATCCAGGGGAACTTTATAGCAATCAGCCCCAGCATTTT	CASSQDPGELYSNQPQHF
-	TRBV30	-	TRBJ1-4	TGTGCCTGGAGTGGACCTAATGAAAAACTGTTTTTT	CAWSGPNEKLFF
few	TRBV10-3	TRBD2	TRBJ2-7	TGTGCCACAGCCGGGCTAGCGGGTTCCTACGAGCAGTACTTC	CATAGLAGSYEQYF
-	TRBV5-1	TRBD1	TRBJ2-7	TGCGCCAGCAGCAAGGACAGGAGCACCTACGAGCAGTACTTC	CASSKDRSTYEQYF
many	TRBV12-3/TRBV12-4	-	TRBJ1-2	TGTGCCAGCAGTTTAAGTGGCCCGTCTAACTATGGCTACACCTTC	CASSLSGPSNYGYTF
many	TRBV6-1	-	TRBJ1-1	TGTGCCAGCAGTGTAAAACCTTCGGGGGGGAGCACTGAAGCTTTCTTT	CASSVKPSGGSTEAFF
many	TRBV19	TRBD1	TRBJ1-1	TGTGCCAGTAGTCCAGGGGGGCTGAACACTGAAGCTTTCTTT	CASSPGGLNTEAFF
-	TRBV6-2/TRBV6-3	-	TRBJ2-5	TGTGCCAGCAGTTACGGGGGAGGCTGGACCCAGTACTTC	CASSYGGGWTQYF
-	TRBV12-3/TRBV12-4	-	TRBJ1-1	TGTGCCAGCAGTTTCGGCAGACTACAAGCTTTCTTT	CASSFGRLQAFF
few	TRBV18	-	TRBJ1-3	TGTGCCAGCTCAAGGGTACAAGCTGGAAACACCATATATTTT	CASSRVQAGNTIYF
many	TRBV5-5	TRBD1	TRBJ2-7	TGTGCCAGCAGCTTGGGAAACAGGGGGAACGAGCAGTACTTC	CASSLGNRGNEQYF
many	TRBV15	-	TRBJ1-5	TGTGCCACCAGCAGAGATAGAGGGGTCTTTAGCAATCAGCCCCAGCATTTT	CATSRDRGVFSNQPQHF
many	TRBV27	-	TRBJ1-5	TGTGCCAGCAGTTCCACTAGCAATCAGCCCCAGCATTTT	CASSSTSNQPQHF
many	TRBV5-5	-	TRBJ1-5	TGTGCCAGCAGCTTGGAGGCGGGGTTGGGGCCCCAGCATTTT	CASSLEAGLGPQHF
few	TRBV3-1	TRBD1	TRBJ2-7	TGTGCCAGCAGCCGGGGGACAGGGTACTACGAGCAGTACTTC	CASSRGTGYYEQYF